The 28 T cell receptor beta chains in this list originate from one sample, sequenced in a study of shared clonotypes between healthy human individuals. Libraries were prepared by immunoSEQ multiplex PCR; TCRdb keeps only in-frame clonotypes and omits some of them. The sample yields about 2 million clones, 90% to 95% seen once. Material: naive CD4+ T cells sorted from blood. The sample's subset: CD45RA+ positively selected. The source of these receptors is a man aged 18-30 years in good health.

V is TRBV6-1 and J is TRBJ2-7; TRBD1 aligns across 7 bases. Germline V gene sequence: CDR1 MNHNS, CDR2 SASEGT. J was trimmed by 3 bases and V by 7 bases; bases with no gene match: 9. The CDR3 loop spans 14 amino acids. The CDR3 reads CASKGQLPFYEQYF. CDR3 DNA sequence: TGTGCCAGCAAGGGACAGCTGCCTTTCTACGAGCAGTACTTC.

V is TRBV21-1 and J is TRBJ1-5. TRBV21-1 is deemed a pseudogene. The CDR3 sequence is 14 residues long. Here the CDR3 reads CASSKGVFDQPQHF. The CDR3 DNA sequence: TGTGCCAGCAGCAAAGGGGTATTTGATCAGCCCCAGCATTTT.

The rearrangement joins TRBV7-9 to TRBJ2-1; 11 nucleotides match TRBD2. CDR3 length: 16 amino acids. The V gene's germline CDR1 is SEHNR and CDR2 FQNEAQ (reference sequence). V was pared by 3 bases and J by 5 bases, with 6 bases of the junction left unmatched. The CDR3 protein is CASSFSGRATHNEQFF. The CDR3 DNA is TGTGCCAGCAGCTTTAGCGGGAGGGCAACACACAATGAGCAGTTCTTC.

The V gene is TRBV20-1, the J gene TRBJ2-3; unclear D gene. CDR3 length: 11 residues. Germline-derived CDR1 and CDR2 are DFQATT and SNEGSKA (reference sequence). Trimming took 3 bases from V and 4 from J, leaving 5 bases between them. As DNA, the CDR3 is TGCAGTGCTAGTTTCTCAGATACGCAGTATTTT. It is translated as CSASFSDTQYF.

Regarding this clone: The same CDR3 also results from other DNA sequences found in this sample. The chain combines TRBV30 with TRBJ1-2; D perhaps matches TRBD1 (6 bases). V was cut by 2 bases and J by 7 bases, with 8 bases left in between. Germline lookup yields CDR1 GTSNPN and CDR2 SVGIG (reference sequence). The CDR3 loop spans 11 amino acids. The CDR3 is CAWSPGAGYTF. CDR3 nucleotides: TGTGCCTGGAGTCCAGGGGCTGGCTACACCTTC.

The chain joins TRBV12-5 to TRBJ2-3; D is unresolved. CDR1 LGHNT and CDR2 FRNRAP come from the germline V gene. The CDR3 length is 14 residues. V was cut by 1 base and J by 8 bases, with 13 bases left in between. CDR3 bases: TGTGCTAGTGGTTTGGCTCCCCGGGTCGCTACGCAGTATTTT. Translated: CASGLAPRVATQYF.

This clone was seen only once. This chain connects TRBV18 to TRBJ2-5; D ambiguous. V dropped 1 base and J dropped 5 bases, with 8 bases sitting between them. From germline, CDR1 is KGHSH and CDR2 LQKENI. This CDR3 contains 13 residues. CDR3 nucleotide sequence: TGTGCCAGCTCACCACAAGTTGGGGAGACCCAGTACTTC. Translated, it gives CASSPQVGETQYF.

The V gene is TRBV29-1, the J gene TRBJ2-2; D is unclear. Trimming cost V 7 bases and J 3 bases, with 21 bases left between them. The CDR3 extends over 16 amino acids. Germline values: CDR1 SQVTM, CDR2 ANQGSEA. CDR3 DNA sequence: TGCAGCGCCGAATTGGCGGAGCCTGGGTACACCGGGGAGCTGTTTTTT. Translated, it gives CSAELAEPGYTGELFF.

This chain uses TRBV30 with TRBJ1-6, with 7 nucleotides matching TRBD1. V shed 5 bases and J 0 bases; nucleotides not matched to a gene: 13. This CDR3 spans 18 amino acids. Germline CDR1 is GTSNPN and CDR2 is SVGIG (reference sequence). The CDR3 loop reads CAWDATRTGNSYNSPLHF. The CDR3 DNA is TGTGCCTGGGACGCCACCCGGACAGGAAACTCCTATAATTCACCCCTCCACTTT.

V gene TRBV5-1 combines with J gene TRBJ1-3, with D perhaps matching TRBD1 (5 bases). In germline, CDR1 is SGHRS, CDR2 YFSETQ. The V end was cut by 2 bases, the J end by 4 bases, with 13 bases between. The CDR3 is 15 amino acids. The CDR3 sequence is CASSLNGQGGNTIYF. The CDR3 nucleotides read TGCGCCAGCAGCTTAAACGGACAAGGAGGAAACACCATATATTTT. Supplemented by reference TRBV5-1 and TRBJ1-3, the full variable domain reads KAGVTQTPRYLIKTRGQQVTLSCSPISGHRSVSWYQQTPGQGLQFLFEYFSETQRNKGNFPGRFSGRQFSNSRSEMNVSTLELGDSALYLCASSLNGQGGNTIYFGEGSWLTVV.

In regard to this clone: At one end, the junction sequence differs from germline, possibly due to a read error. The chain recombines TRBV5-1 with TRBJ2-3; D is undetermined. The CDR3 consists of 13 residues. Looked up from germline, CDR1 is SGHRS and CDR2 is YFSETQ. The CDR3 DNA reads TGCGCCAGCAGGTTGGCAACCACAGATACGCAGTATTTT. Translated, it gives CASRLATTDTQYF. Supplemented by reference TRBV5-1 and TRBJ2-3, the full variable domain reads KAGVTQTPRYLIKTRGQQVTLSCSPISGHRSVSWYQQTPGQGLQFLFEYFSETQRNKGNFPGRFSGRQFSNSRSEMNVSTLELGDSALYLCASRLATTDTQYFGPGTRLTVL.

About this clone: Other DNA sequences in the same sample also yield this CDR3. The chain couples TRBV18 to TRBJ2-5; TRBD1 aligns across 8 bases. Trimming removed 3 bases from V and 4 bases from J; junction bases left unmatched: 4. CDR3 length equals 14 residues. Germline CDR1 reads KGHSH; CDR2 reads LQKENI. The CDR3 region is CASSPPGGIETQYF. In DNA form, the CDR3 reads TGTGCCAGCTCACCTCCAGGGGGCATAGAGACCCAGTACTTC.

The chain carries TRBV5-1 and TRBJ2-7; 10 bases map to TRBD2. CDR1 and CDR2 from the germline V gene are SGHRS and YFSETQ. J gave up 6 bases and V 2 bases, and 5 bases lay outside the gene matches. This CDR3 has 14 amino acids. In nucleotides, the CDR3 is TGCGCCAGCAGCTTACCTAGCGGGAGCGGCGAGCAGTACTTC. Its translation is CASSLPSGSGEQYF.

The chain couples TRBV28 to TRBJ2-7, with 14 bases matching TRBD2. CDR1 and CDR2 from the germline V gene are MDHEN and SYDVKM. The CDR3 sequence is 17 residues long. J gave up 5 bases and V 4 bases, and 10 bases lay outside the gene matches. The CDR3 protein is CASSSPRLAGGLNEQYF. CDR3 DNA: TGTGCCAGCAGTTCTCCTAGACTAGCGGGGGGGCTTAACGAGCAGTACTTC.

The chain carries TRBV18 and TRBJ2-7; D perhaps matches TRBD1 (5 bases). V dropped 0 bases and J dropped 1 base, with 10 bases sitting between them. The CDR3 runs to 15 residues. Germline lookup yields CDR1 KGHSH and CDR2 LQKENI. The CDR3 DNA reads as TGTGCCAGCTCACCACCGGGGCAGCAGTCCTACGAGCAGTACTTC. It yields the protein CASSPPGQQSYEQYF.

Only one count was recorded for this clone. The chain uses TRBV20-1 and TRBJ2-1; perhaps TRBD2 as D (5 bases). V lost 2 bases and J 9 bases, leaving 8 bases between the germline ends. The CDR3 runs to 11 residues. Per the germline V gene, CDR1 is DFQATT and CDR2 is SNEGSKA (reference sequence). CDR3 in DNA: TGCAGTGCTAGAAACGGAGGTGAGCAGTTCTTC. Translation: CSARNGGEQFF.

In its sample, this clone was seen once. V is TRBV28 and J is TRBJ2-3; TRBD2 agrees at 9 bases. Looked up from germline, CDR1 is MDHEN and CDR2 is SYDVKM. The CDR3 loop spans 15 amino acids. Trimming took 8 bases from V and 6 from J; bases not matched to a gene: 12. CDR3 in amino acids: CASVGASGTSDTQYF. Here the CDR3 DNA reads TGTGCCAGCGTGGGAGCTAGCGGGACCTCGGATACGCAGTATTTT.

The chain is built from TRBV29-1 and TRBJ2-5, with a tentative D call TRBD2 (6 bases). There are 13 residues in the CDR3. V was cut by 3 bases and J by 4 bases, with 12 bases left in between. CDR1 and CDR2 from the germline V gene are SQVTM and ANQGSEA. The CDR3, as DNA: TGCAGCGTTGAGGTCCGGGGAGGAGAGACCCAGTACTTC. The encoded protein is CSVEVRGGETQYF.

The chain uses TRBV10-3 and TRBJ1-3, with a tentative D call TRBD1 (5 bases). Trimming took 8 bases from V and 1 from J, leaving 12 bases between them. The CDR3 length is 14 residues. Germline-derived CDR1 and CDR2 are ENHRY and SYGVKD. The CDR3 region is CAIRGDPSGNTIYF. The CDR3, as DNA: TGTGCCATCCGGGGGGACCCGTCTGGAAACACCATATATTTT.

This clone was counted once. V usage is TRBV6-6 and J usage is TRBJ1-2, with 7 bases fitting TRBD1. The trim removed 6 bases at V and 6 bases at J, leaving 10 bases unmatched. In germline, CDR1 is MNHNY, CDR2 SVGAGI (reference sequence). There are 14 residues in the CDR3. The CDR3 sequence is CASRTPQGEDGYTF. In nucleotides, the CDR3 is TGTGCCAGCAGAACTCCGCAGGGGGAGGATGGCTACACCTTC.

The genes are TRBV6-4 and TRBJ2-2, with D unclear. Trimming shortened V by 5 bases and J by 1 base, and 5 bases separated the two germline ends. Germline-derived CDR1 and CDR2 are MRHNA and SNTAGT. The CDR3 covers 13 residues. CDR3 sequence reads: CASSYQNTGELFF. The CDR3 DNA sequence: TGTGCCAGCAGTTACCAGAACACCGGGGAGCTGTTTTTT.

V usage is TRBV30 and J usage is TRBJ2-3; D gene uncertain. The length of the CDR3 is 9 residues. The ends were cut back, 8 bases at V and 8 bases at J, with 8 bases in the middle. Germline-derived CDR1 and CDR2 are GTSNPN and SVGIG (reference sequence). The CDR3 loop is CAGDGTQYF. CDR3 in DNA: TGTGCCGGAGACGGTACGCAGTATTTT.

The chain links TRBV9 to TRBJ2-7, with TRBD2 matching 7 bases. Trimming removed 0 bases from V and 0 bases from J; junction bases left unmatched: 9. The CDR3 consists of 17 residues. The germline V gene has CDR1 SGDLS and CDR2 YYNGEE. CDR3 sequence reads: CASSVGAGTLGSYEQYF. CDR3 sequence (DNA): TGTGCCAGCAGCGTAGGAGCGGGAACCCTGGGCTCCTACGAGCAGTACTTC.

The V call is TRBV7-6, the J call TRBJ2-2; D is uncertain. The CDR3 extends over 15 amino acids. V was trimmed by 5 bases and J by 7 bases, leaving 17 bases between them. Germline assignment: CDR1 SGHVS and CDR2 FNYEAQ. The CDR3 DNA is TGTGCCAGCAGCCTACCAGGAGTAGTGGGCGGGGAGCTGTTTTTT. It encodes CASSLPGVVGGELFF.

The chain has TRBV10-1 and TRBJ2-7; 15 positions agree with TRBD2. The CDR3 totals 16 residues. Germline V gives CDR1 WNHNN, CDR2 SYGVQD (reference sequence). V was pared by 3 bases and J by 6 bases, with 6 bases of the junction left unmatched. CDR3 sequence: CASSEGLAGGRSEQYF. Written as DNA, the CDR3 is TGCGCCAGCAGTGAAGGACTAGCGGGGGGGCGTAGCGAGCAGTACTTC.

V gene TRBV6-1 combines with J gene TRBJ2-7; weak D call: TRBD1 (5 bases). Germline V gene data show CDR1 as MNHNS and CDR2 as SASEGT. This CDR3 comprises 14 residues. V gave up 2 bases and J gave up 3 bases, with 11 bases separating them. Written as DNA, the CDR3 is TGTGCCAGCAGTGAATATCAGGGTCTCTACGAGCAGTACTTC. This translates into CASSEYQGLYEQYF.

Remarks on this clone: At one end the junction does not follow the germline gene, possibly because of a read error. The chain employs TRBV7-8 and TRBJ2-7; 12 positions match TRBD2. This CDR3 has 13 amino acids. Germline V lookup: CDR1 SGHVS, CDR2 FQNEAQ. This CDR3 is CASSLAGGTEQYF. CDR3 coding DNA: TGTGCCAGCAGCCTAGCGGGGGGGACCGAGCAGTACTTC. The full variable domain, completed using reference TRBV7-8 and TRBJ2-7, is GAGVSQSPRYKVAKRGQDVALRCDPISGHVSLFWYQQALGQGPEFLTYFQNEAQLDKSGLPSDRFFAERPEGSVSTLKIQRTQQEDSAVYLCASSLAGGTEQYFGPGTRLTVT.

The CDR3 loop reads CASSLGIGYGYTF. For the CDR3, the DNA is TGCGCCAGCAGCCTCGGAATTGGGTATGGCTACACCTTC. V and J are TRBV4-1 and TRBJ1-2; D remains ambiguous. CDR1 is MGHRA, CDR2 YSYEKL, per germline. V lost 4 bases to trimming and J lost 5 bases, with 11 bases between them. This CDR3 region has 13 residues.